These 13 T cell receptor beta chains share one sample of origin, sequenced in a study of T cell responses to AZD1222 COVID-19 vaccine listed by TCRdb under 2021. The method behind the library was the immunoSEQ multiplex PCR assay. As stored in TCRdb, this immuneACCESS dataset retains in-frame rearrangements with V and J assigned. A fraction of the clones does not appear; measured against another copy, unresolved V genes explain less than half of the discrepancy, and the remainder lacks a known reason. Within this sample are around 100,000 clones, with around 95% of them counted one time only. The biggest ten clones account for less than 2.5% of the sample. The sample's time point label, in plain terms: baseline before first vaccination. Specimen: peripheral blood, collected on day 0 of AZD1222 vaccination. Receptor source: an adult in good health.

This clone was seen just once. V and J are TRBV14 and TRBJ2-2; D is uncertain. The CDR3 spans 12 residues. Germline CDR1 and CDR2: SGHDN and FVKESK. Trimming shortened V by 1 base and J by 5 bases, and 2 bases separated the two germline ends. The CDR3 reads CASSQGTGELFF. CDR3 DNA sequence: TGTGCCAGCAGCCAAGGAACCGGGGAGCTGTTTTTT.

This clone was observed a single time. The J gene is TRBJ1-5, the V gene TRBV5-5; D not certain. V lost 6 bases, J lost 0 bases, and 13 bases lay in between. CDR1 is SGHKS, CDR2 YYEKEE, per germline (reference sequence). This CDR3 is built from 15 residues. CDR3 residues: CASTLWGNSNQPQHF. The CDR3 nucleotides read TGTGCCAGCACCCTGTGGGGTAATAGCAATCAGCCCCAGCATTTT.

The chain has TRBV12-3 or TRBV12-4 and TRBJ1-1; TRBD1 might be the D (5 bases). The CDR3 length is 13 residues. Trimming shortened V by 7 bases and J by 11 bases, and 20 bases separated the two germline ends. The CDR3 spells CASKFVGGLGAFF. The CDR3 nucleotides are TGTGCCAGCAAGTTTGTTGGGGGTTTGGGGGCTTTCTTT.

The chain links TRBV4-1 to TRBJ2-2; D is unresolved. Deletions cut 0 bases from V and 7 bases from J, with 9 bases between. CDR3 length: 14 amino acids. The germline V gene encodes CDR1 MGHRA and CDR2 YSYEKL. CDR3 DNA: TGCGCCAGCAGCCAAGAAGACGAAAGCGGGGAGCTGTTTTTT. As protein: CASSQEDESGELFF.

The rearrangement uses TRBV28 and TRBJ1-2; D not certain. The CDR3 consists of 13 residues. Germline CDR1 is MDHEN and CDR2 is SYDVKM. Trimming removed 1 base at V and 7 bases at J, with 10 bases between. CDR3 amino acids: CASSLYEPGGYTF. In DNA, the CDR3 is TGTGCCAGCAGTTTATACGAGCCGGGTGGCTACACCTTC.

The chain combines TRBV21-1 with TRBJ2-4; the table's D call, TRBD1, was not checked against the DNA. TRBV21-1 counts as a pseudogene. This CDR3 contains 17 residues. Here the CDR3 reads CASSATPGQLAKNIQYF. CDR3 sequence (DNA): TGTGCCAGCAGCGCCACTCCGGGACAGCTAGCCAAAAACATTCAGTACTTC.

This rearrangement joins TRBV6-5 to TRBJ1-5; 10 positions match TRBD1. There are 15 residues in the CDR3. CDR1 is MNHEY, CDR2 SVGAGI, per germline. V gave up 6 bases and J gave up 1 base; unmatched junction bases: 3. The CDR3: CASRAGQGSNQPQHF. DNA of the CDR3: TGTGCCAGCAGGGCGGGACAGGGGAGCAATCAGCCCCAGCATTTT.

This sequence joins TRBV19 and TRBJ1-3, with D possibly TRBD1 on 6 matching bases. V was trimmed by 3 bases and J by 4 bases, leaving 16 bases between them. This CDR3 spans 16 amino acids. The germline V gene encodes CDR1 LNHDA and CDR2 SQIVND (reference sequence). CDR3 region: CASSITWQGSGNTIYF. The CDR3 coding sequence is TGTGCCAGTAGTATCACCTGGCAGGGGTCAGGAAACACCATATATTTT.

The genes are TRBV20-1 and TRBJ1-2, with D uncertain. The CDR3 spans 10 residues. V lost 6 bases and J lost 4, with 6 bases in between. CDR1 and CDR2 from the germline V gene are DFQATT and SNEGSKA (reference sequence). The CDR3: CSAFAYGYTF. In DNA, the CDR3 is TGCAGTGCCTTCGCCTATGGCTACACCTTC.

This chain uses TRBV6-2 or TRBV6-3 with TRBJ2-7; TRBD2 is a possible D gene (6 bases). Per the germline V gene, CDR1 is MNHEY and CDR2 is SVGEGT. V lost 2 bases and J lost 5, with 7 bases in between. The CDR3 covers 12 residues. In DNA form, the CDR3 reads TGTGCCAGCAGTTACGGGGGGAACGAGCAGTACTTC. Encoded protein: CASSYGGNEQYF.

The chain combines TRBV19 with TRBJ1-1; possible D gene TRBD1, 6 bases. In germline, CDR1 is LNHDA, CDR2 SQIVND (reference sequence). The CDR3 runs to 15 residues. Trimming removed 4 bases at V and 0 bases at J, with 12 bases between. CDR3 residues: CASSTRTALNTEAFF. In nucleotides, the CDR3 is TGTGCCAGTAGTACCAGGACAGCCCTGAACACTGAAGCTTTCTTT.

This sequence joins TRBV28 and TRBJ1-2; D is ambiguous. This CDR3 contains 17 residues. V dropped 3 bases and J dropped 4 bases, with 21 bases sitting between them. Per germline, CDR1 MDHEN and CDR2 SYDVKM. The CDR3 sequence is CASSFVGSGIESYGYTF. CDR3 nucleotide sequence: TGTGCCAGCAGTTTTGTTGGCAGCGGCATTGAGAGCTATGGCTACACCTTC.

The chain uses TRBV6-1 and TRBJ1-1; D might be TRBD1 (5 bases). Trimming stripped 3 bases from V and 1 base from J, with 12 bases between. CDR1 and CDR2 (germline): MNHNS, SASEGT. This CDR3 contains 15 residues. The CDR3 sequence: CASSEMGQGNTEAFF. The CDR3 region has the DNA TGTGCCAGCAGTGAGATGGGGCAGGGGAACACTGAAGCTTTCTTT.